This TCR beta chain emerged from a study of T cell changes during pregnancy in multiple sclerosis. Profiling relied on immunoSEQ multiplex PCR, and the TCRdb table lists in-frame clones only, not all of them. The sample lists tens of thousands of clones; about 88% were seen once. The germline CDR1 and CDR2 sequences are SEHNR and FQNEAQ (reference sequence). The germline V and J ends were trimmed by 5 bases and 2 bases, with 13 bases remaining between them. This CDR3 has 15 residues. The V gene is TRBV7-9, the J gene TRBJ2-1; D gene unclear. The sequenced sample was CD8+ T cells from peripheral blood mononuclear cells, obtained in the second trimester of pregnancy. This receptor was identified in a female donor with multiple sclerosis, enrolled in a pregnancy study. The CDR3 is CASSRVSAPYNEQFF. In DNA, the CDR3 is TGTGCCAGCAGCCGGGTTTCCGCCCCCTACAATGAGCAGTTCTTC.